Listed below are T cell receptor beta chains from one sample, sequenced in a study of shared clonotypes between healthy human individuals. The table came from immunoSEQ multiplex PCR; TCRdb's copy has only in-frame clones and leaves some out. The repertoire consists of some 2 million clones, with roughly 95% occurring once and the leading ten covering 0.1% to 0.15%. Sequenced sample: naive CD4+ T cells sorted from blood. The receptors come from a man between 18 and 29 years old in good health. Each CDR3 is given with its conserved first and last residue. The order of the fields is clone size, V gene, D gene, J gene, CDR3 DNA, CDR3 protein. D genes are given only for firm matches. Not all rows give a size; the values are once, few, many and, for expanded clones, a class.

size: -; V: TRBV7-7; D: -; J: TRBJ2-2; DNA: TGTGCTAGCAGCTCCGAGACCGGGGAGCTGTTTTTT; CDR3: CASSSETGELFF
size: once; V: TRBV28; D: -; J: TRBJ1-2; DNA: TGTGCCAGCAGTTTACAAGGACAGACCTATGGCTACACCTTC; CDR3: CASSLQGQTYGYTF
size: once; V: TRBV6-5; D: TRBD2; J: TRBJ2-3; DNA: TGTGCCACCGGGCGGGGGGTTGATACGCAGTATTTT; CDR3: CATGRGVDTQYF
size: -; V: TRBV7-9; D: -; J: TRBJ2-7; DNA: TGTGCCAGCAGCCCTATGGGGAACTACGAGCAGTACTTC; CDR3: CASSPMGNYEQYF
size: -; V: TRBV18; D: -; J: TRBJ1-5; DNA: TGTGCCAGCCGGAGGGACGGCAATCAGCCCCAGCATTTT; CDR3: CASRRDGNQPQHF
size: -; V: TRBV29-1; D: -; J: TRBJ2-1; DNA: TGCAGCGTTGAATCATCAGCCGCAAGCTCATACAATGAGCAGTTCTTC; CDR3: CSVESSAASSYNEQFF
size: -; V: TRBV18; D: -; J: TRBJ2-5; DNA: TGTGCCAGCTCACCGGTCTCCAGATTTCAAGAGACCCAGTACTTC; CDR3: CASSPVSRFQETQYF
size: -; V: TRBV11-2; D: -; J: TRBJ1-6; DNA: TGTGCCAGCAGGATCGGGTTATCACCCCTCCACTTT; CDR3: CASRIGLSPLHF
size: -; V: TRBV7-9; D: -; J: TRBJ1-1; DNA: TGTGCCAGCAGCGGCCCACTAATACCAGAAGCTTTCTTT; CDR3: CASSGPLIPEAFF
size: -; V: TRBV5-1; D: TRBD2; J: TRBJ2-3; DNA: TGCGCCAGCCGGGAGGGAGTTAGCACAGATACGCAGTATTTT; CDR3: CASREGVSTDTQYF
size: -; V: TRBV20-1; D: -; J: TRBJ2-5; DNA: TGCAGTATTCCTGAAATAGGGACCCAGTACTTC; CDR3: CSIPEIGTQYF
size: -; V: TRBV2; D: -; J: TRBJ2-7; DNA: TGTGCCAGCAGTGAAGCGTGGGTAAGAACCTACGAGCAGTACTTC; CDR3: CASSEAWVRTYEQYF
size: -; V: TRBV30; D: TRBD2; J: TRBJ2-1; DNA: TGTGCCTGGAGCGGACCGGGGGGTGAGCAGTTCTTC; CDR3: CAWSGPGGEQFF
size: -; V: TRBV29-1; D: TRBD1; J: TRBJ1-2; DNA: TGCAGCGTTGCGGGATTACAGGGGGCGACCGACTATGGCTACACCTTC; CDR3: CSVAGLQGATDYGYTF
size: -; V: TRBV28; D: -; J: TRBJ1-2; DNA: TGTGCCAGCACCCTGCGAGCGAACTATGGCTACACCTTC; CDR3: CASTLRANYGYTF
size: -; V: TRBV5-1; D: TRBD1; J: TRBJ1-4; DNA: TGCGCCAGCTCAAGGACAGGCCAGGCAACTAATGAAAAACTGTTTTTT; CDR3: CASSRTGQATNEKLFF
size: -; V: TRBV6-6; D: TRBD2; J: TRBJ2-7; DNA: TGTGCCAGCAGTTACGGACTAGCCTACGAGCAGTACTTC; CDR3: CASSYGLAYEQYF
size: -; V: TRBV10-3; D: -; J: TRBJ2-1; DNA: TGTGCCATCAAAGGCTCCTACAATGAGCAGTTCTTC; CDR3: CAIKGSYNEQFF
size: -; V: TRBV7-9; D: -; J: TRBJ1-1; DNA: TGTGCCAGCAGCGTACAGGGCCTGGGCACTGAAGCTTTCTTT; CDR3: CASSVQGLGTEAFF
size: many; V: TRBV16; D: -; J: TRBJ1-2; DNA: TGTGCCAGCAGCCCTACGCAGTCCTATGGCTACACCTTC; CDR3: CASSPTQSYGYTF
size: -; V: TRBV5-1; D: -; J: TRBJ2-1; DNA: TGCGCCAGCAGCCCGGGTAGTGGCAATGAGCAGTTCTTC; CDR3: CASSPGSGNEQFF
size: once; V: TRBV6-1; D: TRBD1; J: TRBJ2-7; DNA: TGTGCCAGCAGTGGGGGACAGACCTACGAGCAGTACTTC; CDR3: CASSGGQTYEQYF
size: -; V: TRBV19; D: -; J: TRBJ1-1; DNA: TGTGCCAGTAGTATAATGAGGGCAACTGAAGCTTTCTTT; CDR3: CASSIMRATEAFF
size: -; V: TRBV5-1; D: -; J: TRBJ2-2; DNA: TGCGCCAGCAGCTTGGGACCTACCGGGGAGCTGTTTTTT; CDR3: CASSLGPTGELFF
size: -; V: TRBV4-1; D: -; J: TRBJ2-3; DNA: TGCGCCAGCAGCCAAGATTCACGGGGGATCACAGATACGCAGTATTTT; CDR3: CASSQDSRGITDTQYF
size: -; V: TRBV10-3; D: TRBD1; J: TRBJ1-1; DNA: TGTGCCATCAGTGAGACAGGGGCTGGCACTGAAGCTTTCTTT; CDR3: CAISETGAGTEAFF
size: -; V: TRBV19; D: -; J: TRBJ2-7; DNA: TGTGCCAGTAGTATATGGGGGCACGAGCAGTACTTC; CDR3: CASSIWGHEQYF
size: -; V: TRBV2; D: -; J: TRBJ1-6; DNA: TGTGTCAGCAGTAGCGCGGGGGGGGCGAATTCACCCCTCCACTTT; CDR3: CVSSSAGGANSPLHF
size: -; V: TRBV18; D: -; J: TRBJ1-3; DNA: TGTGCCAGCTCACAACAACAAGGCGGATTATTTGGAAACACCATATATTTT; CDR3: CASSQQQGGLFGNTIYF
size: -; V: TRBV30; D: -; J: TRBJ2-6; DNA: TGTGCCTGGAGAACGGGAGGGGCCAACGTCCTGACTTTC; CDR3: CAWRTGGANVLTF
size: -; V: TRBV13; D: -; J: TRBJ2-3; DNA: TGTGCCAGCAGCGGGACGGGAGTTGGGGCGGTCGAGTATACGCAGTATTTT; CDR3: CASSGTGVGAVEYTQYF
size: once; V: TRBV6-1; D: TRBD2; J: TRBJ2-5; DNA: TGTGCCAGCAGGTTGGGGGGGGTTTGGGAGACCCAGTACTTC; CDR3: CASRLGGVWETQYF
size: -; V: TRBV19; D: -; J: TRBJ1-5; DNA: TGTGCCAGTAGTATGTCAGGCAATCAGCCCCAGCATTTT; CDR3: CASSMSGNQPQHF
size: -; V: TRBV28; D: TRBD1; J: TRBJ1-5; DNA: TGTGCCAGCAGCCCGGGACAGGGGCCGATTAGCAATCGGCCCCAGCATTTT; CDR3: CASSPGQGPISNRPQHF
size: -; V: TRBV5-1; D: -; J: TRBJ1-4; DNA: TGCGCCAGCAGCTTGGGCGGTCTAGGGGAAAAACTGTTTTTT; CDR3: CASSLGGLGEKLFF
size: -; V: TRBV5-1; D: -; J: TRBJ2-1; DNA: TGCGCCAGCAGCTTGGGTGAGGGAGTTAGTTTTAATAATGAGCAGTTCTTC; CDR3: CASSLGEGVSFNNEQFF
size: -; V: TRBV5-4; D: -; J: TRBJ2-1; DNA: TGTGCCAGCAGCTACCGACTCTCCAGCTCCTACAATGAGCAGTTCTTC; CDR3: CASSYRLSSSYNEQFF